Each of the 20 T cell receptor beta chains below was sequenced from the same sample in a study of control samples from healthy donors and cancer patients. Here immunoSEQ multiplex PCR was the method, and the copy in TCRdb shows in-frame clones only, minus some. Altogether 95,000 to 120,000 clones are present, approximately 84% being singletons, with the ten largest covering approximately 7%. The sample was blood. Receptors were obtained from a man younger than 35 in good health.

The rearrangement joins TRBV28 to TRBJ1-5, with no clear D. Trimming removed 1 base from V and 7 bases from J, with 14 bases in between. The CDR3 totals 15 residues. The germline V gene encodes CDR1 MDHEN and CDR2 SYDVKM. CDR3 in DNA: TGTGCCAGCAGTTTATCGGCTGGGAACTTCCAGCCCCAGCATTTT. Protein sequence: CASSLSAGNFQPQHF.

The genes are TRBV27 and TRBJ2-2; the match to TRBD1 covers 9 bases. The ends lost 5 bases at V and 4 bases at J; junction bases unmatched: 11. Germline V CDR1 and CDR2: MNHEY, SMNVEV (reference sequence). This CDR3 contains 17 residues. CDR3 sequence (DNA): TGTGCCAGCAGTCTTGCCTCGGGACAGGGCCCCACCGGGGAGCTGTTTTTT. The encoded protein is CASSLASGQGPTGELFF.

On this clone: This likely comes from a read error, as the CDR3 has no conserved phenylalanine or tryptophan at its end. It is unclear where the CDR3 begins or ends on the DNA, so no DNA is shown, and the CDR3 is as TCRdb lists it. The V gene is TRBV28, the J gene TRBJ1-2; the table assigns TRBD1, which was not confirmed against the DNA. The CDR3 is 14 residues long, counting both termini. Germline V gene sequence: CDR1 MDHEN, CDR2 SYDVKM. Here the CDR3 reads CASTTGTGGLLPHI.

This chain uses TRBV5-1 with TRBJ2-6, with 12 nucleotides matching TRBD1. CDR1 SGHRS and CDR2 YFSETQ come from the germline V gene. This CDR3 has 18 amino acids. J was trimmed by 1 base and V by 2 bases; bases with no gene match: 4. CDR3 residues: CASSFRDRGPSGANVLTF. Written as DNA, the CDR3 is TGCGCCAGCAGCTTCCGGGACAGGGGGCCTTCTGGGGCCAACGTCCTGACTTTC.

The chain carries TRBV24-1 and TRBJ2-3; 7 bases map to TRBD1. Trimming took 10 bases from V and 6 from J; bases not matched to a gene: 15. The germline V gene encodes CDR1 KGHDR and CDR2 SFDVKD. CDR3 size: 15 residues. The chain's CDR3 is CATGQVQRTWDTQYF. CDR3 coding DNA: TGTGCCACTGGACAGGTACAACGTACATGGGATACGCAGTATTTT.

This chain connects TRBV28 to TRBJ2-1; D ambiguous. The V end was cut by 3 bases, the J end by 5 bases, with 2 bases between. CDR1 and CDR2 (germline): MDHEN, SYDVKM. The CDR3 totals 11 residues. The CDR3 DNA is TGTGCCAGCAGTTTTAACAATGAGCAGTTCTTC. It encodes CASSFNNEQFF.

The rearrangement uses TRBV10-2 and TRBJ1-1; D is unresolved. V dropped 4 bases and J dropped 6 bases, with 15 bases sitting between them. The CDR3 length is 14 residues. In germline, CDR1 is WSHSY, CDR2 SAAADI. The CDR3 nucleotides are TGCGCCAGCAGTGTTATCCCGTTTAGGGCTGAAGCTTTCTTT. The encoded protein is CASSVIPFRAEAFF.

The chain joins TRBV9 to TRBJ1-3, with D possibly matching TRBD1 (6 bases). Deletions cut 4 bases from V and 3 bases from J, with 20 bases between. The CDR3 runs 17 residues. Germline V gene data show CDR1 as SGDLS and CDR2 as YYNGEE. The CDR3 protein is CASSPGGAGQGGNTIYF. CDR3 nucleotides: TGTGCCAGCAGCCCCGGGGGGGCGGGGCAGGGTGGAAACACCATATATTTT.

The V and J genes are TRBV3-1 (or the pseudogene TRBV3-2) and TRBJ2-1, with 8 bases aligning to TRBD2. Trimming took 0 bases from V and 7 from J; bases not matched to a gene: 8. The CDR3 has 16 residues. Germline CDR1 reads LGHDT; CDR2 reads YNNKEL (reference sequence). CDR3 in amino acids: CASSQDKRGSGNEQFF. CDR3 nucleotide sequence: TGTGCCAGCAGCCAAGACAAGCGGGGGAGCGGGAATGAGCAGTTCTTC.

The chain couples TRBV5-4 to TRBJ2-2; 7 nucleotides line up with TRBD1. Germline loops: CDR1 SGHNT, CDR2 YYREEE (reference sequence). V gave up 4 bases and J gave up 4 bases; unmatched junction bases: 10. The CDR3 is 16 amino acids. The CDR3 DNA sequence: TGTGCCAGCAGCGGACTCGGACAGGTTAGCACCGGGGAGCTGTTTTTT. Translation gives CASSGLGQVSTGELFF.

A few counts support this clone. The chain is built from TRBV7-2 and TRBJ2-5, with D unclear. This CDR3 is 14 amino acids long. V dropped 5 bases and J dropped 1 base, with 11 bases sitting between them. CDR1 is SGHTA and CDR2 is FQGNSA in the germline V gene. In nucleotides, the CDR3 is TGTGCCAGCAGCCGGGCGGCTACCCAAGAGACCCAGTACTTC. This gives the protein CASSRAATQETQYF. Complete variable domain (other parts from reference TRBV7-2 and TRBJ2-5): GAGVSQSPSNKVTEKGKDVELRCDPISGHTALYWYRQSLGQGLEFLIYFQGNSAPDKSGLPSDRFSAERTGGSVSTLTIQRTQQEDSAVYLCASSRAATQETQYFGPGTRLLVL.

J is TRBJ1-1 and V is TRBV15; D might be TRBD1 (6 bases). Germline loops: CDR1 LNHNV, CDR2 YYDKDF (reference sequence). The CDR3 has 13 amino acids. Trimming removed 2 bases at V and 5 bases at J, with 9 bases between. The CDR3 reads CATSRRGGTEAFF. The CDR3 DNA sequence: TGTGCCACCAGCAGAAGGGGGGGTACTGAAGCTTTCTTT.

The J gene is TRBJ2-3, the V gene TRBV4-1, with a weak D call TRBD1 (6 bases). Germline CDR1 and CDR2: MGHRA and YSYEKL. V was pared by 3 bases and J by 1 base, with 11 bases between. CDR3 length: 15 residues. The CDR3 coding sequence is TGCGCCAGCAGCCAGATAAACAGGGGCACAGATACGCAGTATTTT. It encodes CASSQINRGTDTQYF.

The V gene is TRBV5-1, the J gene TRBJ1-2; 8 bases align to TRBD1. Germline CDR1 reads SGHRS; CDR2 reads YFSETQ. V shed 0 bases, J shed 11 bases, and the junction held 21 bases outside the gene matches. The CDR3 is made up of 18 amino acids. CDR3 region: CASSLGQGMYGERMGYTF. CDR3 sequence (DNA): TGCGCCAGCAGCTTGGGACAGGGGATGTACGGCGAGCGGATGGGGTACACCTTC.

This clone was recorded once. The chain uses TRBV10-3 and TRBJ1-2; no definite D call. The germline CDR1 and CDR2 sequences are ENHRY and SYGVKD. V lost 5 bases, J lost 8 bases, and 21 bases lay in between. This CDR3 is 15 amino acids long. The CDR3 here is CAISSGGSPANGYTF. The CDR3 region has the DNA TGTGCCATCAGTAGTGGAGGCAGTCCGGCGAACGGCTACACCTTC.

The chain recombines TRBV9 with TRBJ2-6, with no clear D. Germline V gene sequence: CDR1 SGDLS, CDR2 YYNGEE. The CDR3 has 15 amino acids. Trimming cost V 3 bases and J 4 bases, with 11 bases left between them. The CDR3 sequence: CASSALSRGANVLTF. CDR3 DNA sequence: TGTGCCAGCAGCGCCCTCAGCAGGGGGGCCAACGTCCTGACTTTC.

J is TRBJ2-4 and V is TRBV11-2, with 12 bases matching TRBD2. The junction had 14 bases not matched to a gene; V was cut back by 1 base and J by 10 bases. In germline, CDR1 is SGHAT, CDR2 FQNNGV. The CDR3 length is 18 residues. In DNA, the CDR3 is TGTGCCAGCAGCTTAGGGCTAGCGGGGGGGCCGATTACCCCGATTCAGTACTTC. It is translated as CASSLGLAGGPITPIQYF.

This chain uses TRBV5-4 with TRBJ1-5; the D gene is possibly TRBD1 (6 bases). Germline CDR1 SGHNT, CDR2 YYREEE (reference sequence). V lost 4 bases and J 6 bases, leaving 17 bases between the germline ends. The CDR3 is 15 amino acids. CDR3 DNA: TGTGCCAGCAGCCGAGGCCCGGGGGCGGGTCAGCCCCAGCATTTT. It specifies CASSRGPGAGQPQHF.

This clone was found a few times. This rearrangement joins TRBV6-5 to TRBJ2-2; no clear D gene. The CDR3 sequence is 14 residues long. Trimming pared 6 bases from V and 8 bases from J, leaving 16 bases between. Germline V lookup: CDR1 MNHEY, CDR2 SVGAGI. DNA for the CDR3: TGTGCCAGCAGCCCGACTCCCCAGGCGGGGGAGCTGTTTTTT. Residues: CASSPTPQAGELFF.

CDR3 nucleotides: TGTGCCAGCAGCCAACGTACCGGGGACTACAATGAGCAGTTCTTC. Translated: CASSQRTGDYNEQFF. The chain couples TRBV4-2 to TRBJ2-1; D is possibly TRBD2 (5 bases). The CDR3 has 15 amino acids. V lost 2 bases and J lost 3, with 11 bases in between. Germline V lookup: CDR1 LGHNA, CDR2 YNFKEQ.